Given below is one T cell receptor beta chain in context. Its antigen is undetermined. The data stem from a study of blood T cells in healthy people across ages. The study's findings and limits: Reliance upon unsorted PBMCs precluded definitive naive versus antigen-experienced comparison.

The use of a sample-barcoded 5' primer and a J-beta primer mix characterized a second PCR of about 7 to 12 cycles. A single record per CDR3 protein comes from TCRdb applying MiXCR to the 5' RACE reads. The table has roughly 800,000 distinct CDR3 sequences, roughly 64% seen once. V was clipped by 7 bases and J by 2 bases; unmatched bases: 4. CDR3 length: 14 residues. Germline lookup yields CDR1 LGHDT and CDR2 YNNKEL (reference sequence). This receptor was taken from a man aged 25-40 years in good health. The material sequenced was blood. The V gene is TRBV3-1, the J gene TRBJ2-5, with 10 bases lining up with TRBD1. The CDR3 region is CASTQGQGQETQYF. The CDR3 nucleotides read TGTGCCAGCACCCAGGGACAGGGGCAAGAGACCCAGTACTTC.